This T cell receptor (beta chain) was recorded in a study of T cell repertoires in aging, cancer and after chemotherapy. Study conclusions and caveats: Compared with age-matched healthy donors, untreated hematological or solid cancer patients showed higher blood TCR clonality.

The template was genomic DNA from peripheral blood, not RNA. Rearranged V-D-J TRB sequences were amplified with a mixed TRB-A/B primer pool. MiXCR, run by TCRdb on the multiplex PCR reads, gives a single entry per CDR3 protein. The sample includes 2,000 to 2,500 distinct CDR3 sequences, about 20% seen only once; the top ten take 7.5% to 9.5%. By proportion, this clonotype is medium-sized. Antigen: not known. This CDR3 comprises 12 residues. CDR1 and CDR2 from the germline V gene are LNHNV and YYDKDF (reference sequence). J gave up 8 bases and V 3 bases, and 3 bases lay outside the gene matches. The chain employs TRBV15 and TRBJ1-1, with TRBD1 matching over 7 bases. The receptor comes from a human donor with a blood cancer. The sequencing sample was made of blood. This chain's CDR3 is CATSRTGSEAFF. DNA of the CDR3: TGTGCCACCAGCAGGACAGGGAGCGAAGCTTTCTTT.